Listed below are T cell receptor beta chains from one sample, sequenced in a study of CD8 T cells in Susac syndrome. One entry per CDR3 protein, called by TCRdb with MiXCR from the immunoSEQ multiplex PCR reads. The sample consists of about 110,000 distinct CDR3 sequences, roughly 95% of them appearing once. Sequences were obtained from CD8+ T cells from PBMCs. These receptors came from a human donor with Susac syndrome. Both conserved end residues are part of each CDR3. A D gene is named only where the DNA matches it firmly. Rows give clone size only sometimes, using once, few, many, or a class for an expanded clone.

D: .; size: .; J: TRBJ2-3; V: TRBV14; DNA: TGTGCCAGCAGCCAATTCCTAGATACGCAGTATTTT; CDR3: CASSQFLDTQYF
D: .; size: once; J: TRBJ1-2; V: TRBV24-1; DNA: TGTGCCACCAGTACCGACAACAAGGATGGCTACACCTTC; CDR3: CATSTDNKDGYTF
D: TRBD1; size: .; J: TRBJ2-7; V: TRBV19; DNA: TGTGCCAGTAGTATGGTGGGACAGGTACCCTACGAGCAGTACTTC; CDR3: CASSMVGQVPYEQYF
D: TRBD1; size: few; J: TRBJ1-1; V: TRBV12-3/TRBV12-4; DNA: TGTGCCAGCAGTCCAGGGGGGGGGTACACTGAAGCTTTCTTT; CDR3: CASSPGGGYTEAFF
D: .; size: .; J: TRBJ2-7; V: TRBV11-2; DNA: TGTGCCAGCAGAGCCCCTATGGACGGCTACGAGCAGTACTTC; CDR3: CASRAPMDGYEQYF
D: .; size: .; J: TRBJ2-1; V: TRBV12-3/TRBV12-4; DNA: TGTGCCAGCCGGGACCAGGCCTACAATGAGCAGTTCTTC; CDR3: CASRDQAYNEQFF
D: .; size: .; J: TRBJ2-7; V: TRBV7-2; DNA: TGTGCCAGCAGCTCCCCCGATATGGGGGCAGTGGGCTACGAGCAGTACTTC; CDR3: CASSSPDMGAVGYEQYF
D: TRBD1; size: .; J: TRBJ1-1; V: TRBV19; DNA: TGTGCCAGTCGACAGGGGGCGAACACTGAAGCTTTCTTT; CDR3: CASRQGANTEAFF
D: .; size: .; J: TRBJ1-1; V: TRBV7-9; DNA: TGTGCCAGCAGTCCCGGACTGGGGAACACTGAAGCTTTCTTT; CDR3: CASSPGLGNTEAFF
D: .; size: .; J: TRBJ2-4; V: TRBV3-1; DNA: TGTGCCAGCAGCCAAGATGAGGGGCCGCATTCCAAAAACATTCAGTACTTC; CDR3: CASSQDEGPHSKNIQYF
D: .; size: .; J: TRBJ2-3; V: TRBV24-1; DNA: TGTGCCACCAGTGCTCCCGGACAAAGCACAGATACGCAGTATTTT; CDR3: CATSAPGQSTDTQYF
D: .; size: .; J: TRBJ2-3; V: TRBV27; DNA: TGTGCCAGCAGTCACTCCCGGGACTTTCGATCAGATACGCAGTATTTT; CDR3: CASSHSRDFRSDTQYF
D: .; size: .; J: TRBJ2-5; V: TRBV7-9; DNA: TGTGCCAGCAGCCTGGGGCAGGCGGAGGAGTACTTC; CDR3: CASSLGQAEEYF
D: TRBD1; size: .; J: TRBJ1-2; V: TRBV27; DNA: TGTGCCAGCAGTTCCGTTACAGGGGCCACGTATGGCTACACCTTC; CDR3: CASSSVTGATYGYTF
D: TRBD1; size: .; J: TRBJ1-1; V: TRBV5-6; DNA: TGTGCCAGCAGCTTGACAGGGGTCGATGAAGCTTTCTTT; CDR3: CASSLTGVDEAFF
D: TRBD1; size: .; J: TRBJ2-1; V: TRBV5-1; DNA: TGCGCCAGCAGCTGGGACAGGGGCGACAATGAGCAGTTCTTC; CDR3: CASSWDRGDNEQFF
D: .; size: .; J: TRBJ1-1; V: TRBV19; DNA: TGTGCCAGTAGTCACCCAATGGCGGACACTGAAGCTTTCTTT; CDR3: CASSHPMADTEAFF
D: .; size: .; J: TRBJ2-5; V: TRBV24-1; DNA: TGTGCCACTCAAGGGATTCAAGAGACCCAGTACTTC; CDR3: CATQGIQETQYF
D: TRBD1; size: .; J: TRBJ1-4; V: TRBV7-9; DNA: TGTGCCAGCAGCCCGGGACAGCAAGAAAAACTGTTTTTT; CDR3: CASSPGQQEKLFF
D: .; size: .; J: TRBJ2-1; V: TRBV7-9; DNA: TGTGCCAGCAGCGTTGACATGGACGGGCAGTTCTTC; CDR3: CASSVDMDGQFF
D: .; size: .; J: TRBJ2-1; V: TRBV9; DNA: TGTGCCAGCAGCGTAGGGGCCACAGATAGATACAATGAGCAGTTCTTC; CDR3: CASSVGATDRYNEQFF
D: TRBD1; size: .; J: TRBJ2-7; V: TRBV19; DNA: TGTGCCAGTACCAACACAGGGGCCGAGCAGTACTTC; CDR3: CASTNTGAEQYF
D: .; size: .; J: TRBJ1-2; V: TRBV29-1; DNA: TGCAGCGTTGATCTGGGGTCTGGGTATGGCTACACCTTC; CDR3: CSVDLGSGYGYTF
D: .; size: few; J: TRBJ2-7; V: TRBV11-2; DNA: TGTGCCAGCAGCTTAGTGGGGGTTACCTACGAGCAGTACTTC; CDR3: CASSLVGVTYEQYF
D: .; size: .; J: TRBJ2-1; V: TRBV25-1; DNA: TGTGCCAGCAGTGACCAGGGCGGCTACAATGAGCAGTTCTTC; CDR3: CASSDQGGYNEQFF
D: .; size: .; J: TRBJ2-1; V: TRBV7-9; DNA: TGTGCCAGCAGTTTAGCGGTAGGCTCCTACAATGAGCAGTTCTTC; CDR3: CASSLAVGSYNEQFF
D: .; size: .; J: TRBJ2-7; V: TRBV9; DNA: TGTGCCAGCAGCGCCGCAGGGGTCGCCCACGAGCAGTACTTC; CDR3: CASSAAGVAHEQYF
D: TRBD1; size: .; J: TRBJ2-7; V: TRBV6-5; DNA: TGTGCCAGCAGTTACTTGGGACAGGGGTCTGCCTACGAGCAGTACTTC; CDR3: CASSYLGQGSAYEQYF
D: .; size: .; J: TRBJ1-1; V: TRBV7-6; DNA: TGTGCCAGCAGCCTTTCCGATTCGTTTAACACTGAAGCTTTCTTT; CDR3: CASSLSDSFNTEAFF
D: .; size: .; J: TRBJ1-2; V: TRBV6-5; DNA: TGTGCCAGCAGCGGAGACAGGACTTATGGCTACACCTTC; CDR3: CASSGDRTYGYTF
D: .; size: .; J: TRBJ2-7; V: TRBV10-2; DNA: TGCGCCAGCAGTGAGTCGAGGACCAGCTCCTACGAGCAGTACTTC; CDR3: CASSESRTSSYEQYF
D: .; size: .; J: TRBJ1-1; V: TRBV7-9; DNA: TGTGCCAGCTCGTCGGGGGCAATGAACACTGAAGCTTTCTTT; CDR3: CASSSGAMNTEAFF
D: TRBD2; size: .; J: TRBJ2-4; V: TRBV4-1; DNA: TGCGCCAGCAGCCAAGGACTAGCGGGGGGTAGGTCCAAAAACATTCAGTACTTC; CDR3: CASSQGLAGGRSKNIQYF
D: TRBD1; size: .; J: TRBJ2-1; V: TRBV4-1; DNA: TGCGCCAGCAGACCTTGGACAGGAAAACAGGGGGAGCAGTTCTTC; CDR3: CASRPWTGKQGEQFF
D: .; size: .; J: TRBJ1-5; V: TRBV6-1; DNA: TGTGCCAGCAGTGACAGTCTTGGGGCCGGGGGACCTAGCAATCAGCCCCAGCATTTT; CDR3: CASSDSLGAGGPSNQPQHF
D: TRBD1; size: .; J: TRBJ2-1; V: TRBV6-5; DNA: TGTGCCAGCAGTTACTTCCCTCAGGGGGCCCACAATGAGCAGTTCTTC; CDR3: CASSYFPQGAHNEQFF
D: TRBD1; size: once; J: TRBJ2-1; V: TRBV12-3/TRBV12-4; DNA: TGTGCCAGCAGTGGGGGGACAGGGAGGTACAATGAGCAGTTCTTC; CDR3: CASSGGTGRYNEQFF
D: .; size: .; J: TRBJ2-1; V: TRBV18; DNA: TGTGCCAGCTCACTCCAAGGCCCCACCGGCCATGAGCAGTTCTTC; CDR3: CASSLQGPTGHEQFF
D: .; size: .; J: TRBJ2-2; V: TRBV2; DNA: TGTGCCAGCGTACCAGGGGCTGGGGAGCTGTTTTTT; CDR3: CASVPGAGELFF
D: .; size: .; J: TRBJ1-2; V: TRBV9; DNA: TGTGCCAGCAGCGTCCAAGGCCCAGGGAACTATGGCTACACCTTC; CDR3: CASSVQGPGNYGYTF
D: TRBD2; size: few; J: TRBJ2-3; V: TRBV6-4; DNA: TGTGCCAGCAGTGCTAGCGGGGGGGCCACAGATACGCAGTATTTT; CDR3: CASSASGGATDTQYF
D: .; size: .; J: TRBJ2-7; V: TRBV4-2; DNA: TGTGCCAGCAGCCAAGACGTGGGGAAGGAGCAGTACTTC; CDR3: CASSQDVGKEQYF
D: .; size: .; J: TRBJ1-1; V: TRBV7-9; DNA: TGTGCCAGCAGCTCTTATCAGCCGTACACTGAAGCTTTCTTT; CDR3: CASSSYQPYTEAFF
D: .; size: .; J: TRBJ2-2; V: TRBV14; DNA: TGTGCCAGCAGCCAACTCAGGCGGTCCACCGGGGAGCTGTTTTTT; CDR3: CASSQLRRSTGELFF
D: .; size: once; J: TRBJ2-3; V: TRBV19; DNA: TGTGCCAGTGAAGGACCCGATACGCAGTATTTT; CDR3: CASEGPDTQYF
D: .; size: .; J: TRBJ2-7; V: TRBV27; DNA: TGTGCCAGCAGTTTATCCCCAGGGTACTACGAGCAGTACTTC; CDR3: CASSLSPGYYEQYF
D: .; size: .; J: TRBJ2-1; V: TRBV7-9; DNA: TGTGCCAGCAGCCCTATCAATGAGCAGTTCTTC; CDR3: CASSPINEQFF
D: .; size: .; J: TRBJ2-3; V: TRBV12-3/TRBV12-4; DNA: TGTGCCAGCAGTCCCCCGGAATACACAGATACGCAGTATTTT; CDR3: CASSPPEYTDTQYF
D: TRBD2; size: .; J: TRBJ2-1; V: TRBV19; DNA: TGTGCCAGTAGCACTAGCGGCAATGAGCAGTTCTTC; CDR3: CASSTSGNEQFF
D: TRBD1; size: .; J: TRBJ2-6; V: TRBV2; DNA: TGTGCCAGCAGTGACCCCAGAGACAGGGTTGGGGCCAACGTCCTGACTTTC; CDR3: CASSDPRDRVGANVLTF
D: .; size: .; J: TRBJ2-2; V: TRBV4-3; DNA: TGCGCCAGCAGCCAAGAGAGGGAGCTGTTTTTT; CDR3: CASSQERELFF
D: TRBD1; size: .; J: TRBJ2-7; V: TRBV20-1; DNA: TGCAGTGCTAGAGGGACAGGTGGATACGAGCAGTACTTC; CDR3: CSARGTGGYEQYF
D: .; size: .; J: TRBJ2-7; V: TRBV27; DNA: TGTGCCAGCAGTTTATCCCAGGGGACCTACGAGCAGTACTTC; CDR3: CASSLSQGTYEQYF
D: TRBD1; size: .; J: TRBJ2-2; V: TRBV7-9; DNA: TGTGCCAGCAGCCCCTCGGACAGGGGGAACACCGGGGAGCTGTTTTTT; CDR3: CASSPSDRGNTGELFF
D: .; size: .; J: TRBJ2-5; V: TRBV7-2; DNA: TGTGCCAGCAGAACCGGGACGCTAGGCCCCCAAGAGACCCAGTACTTC; CDR3: CASRTGTLGPQETQYF